A single sample gave rise to the 5 T cell receptor beta chains below, sequenced in a study of blood T cell repertoires in COVID-19. Repertoires were generated with immunoSEQ multiplex PCR, while TCRdb's copy carries only in-frame clones and drops some. The table lists a few hundred thousand clones, 75% to 90% of them singletons. The sample was peripheral blood. These receptors were taken from a woman under 30 with acute or convalescent COVID-19.

The chain carries TRBV27 and TRBJ2-5, with 7 bases identical to TRBD2. J was trimmed by 4 bases and V by 1 base; bases with no gene match: 6. CDR3 length: 15 amino acids. The V gene's germline CDR1 is MNHEY and CDR2 SMNVEV (reference sequence). The CDR3 region is CASSLYAPGGETQYF. The DNA for the CDR3 is TGTGCCAGCAGTTTATACGCCCCGGGGGGAGAGACCCAGTACTTC.

The sample holds many counts of this clone. The rearrangement joins TRBV28 to TRBJ1-6, with 12 nucleotides matching TRBD1. The ends lost 5 bases at V and 10 bases at J; junction bases unmatched: 9. CDR3 size: 16 residues. Germline CDR1 reads MDHEN; CDR2 reads SYDVKM. CDR3 protein: CASSPGTGGVGSPLHF. Written as DNA, the CDR3 is TGTGCCAGCAGTCCCGGGACAGGGGGCGTCGGATCACCCCTCCACTTT.

The chain combines TRBV19 with TRBJ2-7, with D maybe TRBD2 (6 bases). V lost 1 base, J lost 3 bases, and 13 bases lay in between. The length of the CDR3 is 15 residues. CDR1 and CDR2 from the germline V gene are LNHDA and SQIVND (reference sequence). CDR3 bases: TGTGCCAGTAGTATAGGGAGACTAGAAAACTACGAGCAGTACTTC. Its protein is CASSIGRLENYEQYF.

The CDR3 loop is CASSFTRDSPPFDEQYF. CDR3 DNA: TGTGCCAGCAGCTTTACCCGGGACAGTCCCCCCTTTGACGAGCAGTACTTC. V usage is TRBV7-9 and J usage is TRBJ2-7; 7 nucleotides match TRBD1. Germline V gene data show CDR1 as SEHNR and CDR2 as FQNEAQ (reference sequence). CDR3 length: 17 residues. Trimming at V came to 3 bases and at J to 5 bases, leaving 16 bases not matched to a gene. The whole variable domain, remainder taken from reference TRBV7-9 and TRBJ2-7, is DTGVSQNPRHKITKRGQNVTFRCDPISEHNRLYWYRQTLGQGPEFLTYFQNEAQLEKSRLLSDRFSAERPKGSFSTLEIQRTEQGDSAMYLCASSFTRDSPPFDEQYFGPGTRLTVT.

The chain links TRBV6-5 to TRBJ1-2, with TRBD1 matching 12 bases. V shed 6 bases and J 7 bases; nucleotides not matched to a gene: 6. The CDR3 contains 14 residues. Germline CDR1 MNHEY, CDR2 SVGAGI. This CDR3 is CASRGWDRGLGYTF. The CDR3 bases are TGTGCCAGCAGGGGTTGGGACAGGGGGCTTGGCTACACCTTC.